The 25 T cell receptor beta chains below come from one sample, sequenced in a study of T-cell reconstitution after alpha-beta-depleted transplantation in children. During its preparation, the TCRbeta library received unique molecular identifiers. TCRdb passed the PCR reads through MiXCR, listing each CDR3 protein once. Counted here are approximately 520,000 distinct CDR3 sequences, 30% to 35% occurring once; the ten biggest clones make up less than 2.5%. The specimen comprised PBMCs from the stem cell graft donor, sampled from the stem cell graft. The receptors were sampled from a human donor who donated a stem cell graft to a child with aplastic anemia.

This clonotype was detected a few times. J is TRBJ1-3 and V is TRBV3-1; D remains unclear. This CDR3 has 15 residues. Trimming cost V 1 base and J 0 bases, with 7 bases left between them. Germline V gene sequence: CDR1 LGHDT, CDR2 YNNKEL (reference sequence). CDR3 region: CASSQVRSSGNTIYF. The CDR3 nucleotides are TGTGCCAGCAGCCAAGTCCGATCCTCTGGAAACACCATATATTTT.

This clonotype has more than one count but fewer than ten. The J gene is TRBJ2-7, the V gene TRBV20-1; 7 bases match TRBD1. After removal of 3 bases from V and 3 bases from J, the junction contained 11 bases not matched to a gene. This CDR3 region has 15 residues. The germline V gene has CDR1 DFQATT and CDR2 SNEGSKA (reference sequence). The CDR3 DNA is TGCAGTGCTAGCTACAGGGGTCCCGAAGACTACGAGCAGTACTTC. It codes for CSASYRGPEDYEQYF.

This clonotype occurred a few times. The chain combines TRBV20-1 with TRBJ2-5, with 8 positions matching TRBD2. The CDR3 consists of 15 residues. V shed 2 bases and J 4 bases; nucleotides not matched to a gene: 9. CDR1 is DFQATT and CDR2 is SNEGSKA in the germline V gene (reference sequence). The CDR3 reads CSARQTGGIGETQYF. In nucleotides, the CDR3 is TGCAGTGCTAGACAAACGGGAGGGATCGGAGAGACCCAGTACTTC.

The CDR3 spells CASSLDDGTNGYTF. CDR3 DNA sequence: TGCGCCAGCAGCTTGGATGATGGGACAAATGGCTACACCTTC. The rearrangement links TRBV5-1 to TRBJ1-2, with D tentatively TRBD1 (6 bases). Trimming removed 0 bases at V and 6 bases at J, with 12 bases between. CDR3 length: 14 residues. Germline V gives CDR1 SGHRS, CDR2 YFSETQ. The full variable domain, its missing parts supplied by reference TRBV5-1 and TRBJ1-2, is KAGVTQTPRYLIKTRGQQVTLSCSPISGHRSVSWYQQTPGQGLQFLFEYFSETQRNKGNFPGRFSGRQFSNSRSEMNVSTLELGDSALYLCASSLDDGTNGYTFGSGTRLTVV.

This clonotype was counted between two and nine times. The V call is TRBV20-1, the J call TRBJ1-2; the D is unclear. The length of the CDR3 is 8 residues. In germline, CDR1 is DFQATT, CDR2 SNEGSKA (reference sequence). This CDR3 is CRPEGYTF. The DNA for the CDR3 is TGCAGGCCTGAGGGCTACACCTTC.

This clonotype was seen a handful of times. This chain joins TRBV29-1 and TRBJ2-7, with D possibly being TRBD1 or TRBD2 (5 bases each). The CDR3 spans 14 residues. CDR1 and CDR2 (germline): SQVTM, ANQGSEA. With 4 bases removed from V and 2 bases from J, the gap between germline ends came to 15 bases. The CDR3 protein is CSVARGSPTYEQYF. Written as DNA, the CDR3 is TGCAGCGTTGCGAGGGGCTCGCCAACCTACGAGCAGTACTTC.

This clonotype came up a few times. The V and J genes are TRBV7-8 and TRBJ1-5; 12 positions match TRBD1. The J segment lost 6 bases and the V segment lost 6 bases, leaving 9 bases of the junction unmatched. Germline CDR1 SGHVS, CDR2 FQNEAQ. The CDR3 runs to 16 residues. The DNA for the CDR3 is TGTGCCAGCAGGGCTGGGACAGGGGGCCGGGGTCAGCCCCAGCATTTT. As protein: CASRAGTGGRGQPQHF.

This clonotype occurred a few times. The gene calls are TRBV5-1 and TRBJ1-6; D might be TRBD1 (6 bases). V was trimmed by 0 bases and J by 8 bases, leaving 9 bases between them. Germline assignment: CDR1 SGHRS and CDR2 YFSETQ. This CDR3 has 14 residues. This chain's CDR3 is CASSLGPGDSPLHF. In DNA form, the CDR3 reads TGCGCCAGCAGCTTGGGGCCAGGGGATTCACCCCTCCACTTT. Variable domain in full (rest from reference TRBV5-1 and TRBJ1-6): KAGVTQTPRYLIKTRGQQVTLSCSPISGHRSVSWYQQTPGQGLQFLFEYFSETQRNKGNFPGRFSGRQFSNSRSEMNVSTLELGDSALYLCASSLGPGDSPLHFGNGTRLTVT.

The chain joins TRBV6-2 or TRBV6-3 to TRBJ2-3, with a weak D call TRBD1 (5 bases). Germline CDR1 MNHEY, CDR2 SVGEGT. Trimming pared 5 bases from V and 3 bases from J, leaving 15 bases between. The CDR3 sequence is 15 residues long. The CDR3, as DNA: TGTGCCAGCAGTAAAGGCCCTAAGGGGACAGATACGCAGTATTTT. Its translation: CASSKGPKGTDTQYF.

This clonotype came up a few times. The rearrangement links TRBV29-1 to TRBJ2-3; 8 positions agree with TRBD2. The germline V gene encodes CDR1 SQVTM and CDR2 ANQGSEA. The trim removed 4 bases at V and 0 bases at J, leaving 9 bases unmatched. CDR3 length: 16 residues. The CDR3 protein is CSVVFPGGTSTDTQYF. DNA for the CDR3: TGCAGCGTTGTCTTTCCGGGAGGGACTAGCACAGATACGCAGTATTTT.

This chain links TRBV6-5 with TRBJ1-6; D uncertain. The CDR3 consists of 17 residues. V was clipped by 2 bases and J by 0 bases, with 11 bases between them. The V gene's germline CDR1 is MNHEY and CDR2 SVGAGI. As DNA, the CDR3 is TGTGCCAGCAGTTACACCCCATCTAGCTCCTATAATTCACCCCTCCACTTT. Translated: CASSYTPSSSYNSPLHF.

The V gene is TRBV10-3, the J gene TRBJ1-5; TRBD1 is a possible D gene (6 bases). Looked up from germline, CDR1 is ENHRY and CDR2 is SYGVKD. V lost 0 bases and J lost 4, with 10 bases in between. CDR3 size: 15 residues. The CDR3 DNA reads as TGTGCCATCAGTGAGTCGTCAGGGGCTAATCAGCCCCAGCATTTT. Translating it yields CAISESSGANQPQHF.

The chain combines TRBV6-1 with TRBJ2-4, with no clear D. Germline V CDR1 and CDR2: MNHNS, SASEGT. The V gene lost 8 bases and the J gene lost 4 bases, with 12 bases spanning the gap. The CDR3 sequence is 13 residues long. The CDR3 region has the DNA TGTGCCAGCTCAAGCTCCTCAAAAAACATTCAGTACTTC. Protein: CASSSSSKNIQYF.

This clonotype was seen a few times. This chain connects TRBV12-3 or TRBV12-4 to TRBJ1-1; D is unclear. The CDR3 extends over 12 amino acids. Deletions cut 7 bases from V and 7 bases from J, with 13 bases between. The CDR3: CASIFGRFEAFF. For the CDR3, the DNA is TGTGCCAGCATCTTTGGACGGTTTGAAGCTTTCTTT.

This clonotype was seen more than once but under ten times. The chain combines TRBV20-1 with TRBJ1-1; 10 bases map to TRBD1. This CDR3 has 12 amino acids. V was clipped by 5 bases and J by 7 bases; unmatched bases: 4. In germline, CDR1 is DFQATT, CDR2 SNEGSKA (reference sequence). CDR3 sequence reads: CSARTGGLEAFF. The DNA for the CDR3 is TGCAGTGCTCGGACAGGGGGTCTTGAAGCTTTCTTT.

V and J are TRBV9 and TRBJ2-1; D gene ambiguous. This CDR3 has 13 amino acids. Germline V CDR1 and CDR2: SGDLS, YYNGEE. Trimming removed 4 bases at V and 3 bases at J, with 8 bases between. DNA for the CDR3: TGTGCCAGCAGCAAGACTGGCTACAATGAGCAGTTCTTC. This sequence encodes CASSKTGYNEQFF.

This clonotype has just a few counts. The chain has TRBV20-1 and TRBJ2-7; TRBD2 matches 7 bases. The CDR3 consists of 14 residues. The germline V gene encodes CDR1 DFQATT and CDR2 SNEGSKA (reference sequence). With 2 bases clipped from V and 3 bases from J, the junction kept 7 bases outside the gene matches. The CDR3 nucleotides read TGCAGTGCTAGACTTACTAGCGATTACTACGAGCAGTACTTC. Protein: CSARLTSDYYEQYF.

This clonotype occurred a few times. The chain carries TRBV7-2 and TRBJ2-5; perhaps TRBD2 as D (5 bases). Trimming left V 5 bases short and J 8 bases short, with 24 bases between. CDR3 size: 16 residues. Germline V gene sequence: CDR1 SGHTA, CDR2 FQGNSA. The CDR3 loop reads CASSPSANRDRETQYF. In DNA, the CDR3 is TGTGCCAGCAGCCCCAGTGCTAACCGGGATAGGGAAACCCAGTACTTC. The variable domain in full, with the rest retrieved from reference TRBV7-2 and TRBJ2-5, is GAGVSQSPSNKVTEKGKDVELRCDPISGHTALYWYRQSLGQGLEFLIYFQGNSAPDKSGLPSDRFSAERTGGSVSTLTIQRTQQEDSAVYLCASSPSANRDRETQYFGPGTRLLVL.

The V and J genes are TRBV15 and TRBJ2-3; possibly TRBD1 or TRBD2 for D (5 bases each). V was pared by 1 base and J by 2 bases, with 13 bases between. CDR1 LNHNV and CDR2 YYDKDF come from the germline V gene (reference sequence). The CDR3 sequence is 16 residues long. CDR3 loop: CATSRVYRDPTDTQYF. Here the CDR3 DNA reads TGTGCCACCAGCAGAGTTTACCGGGACCCCACAGATACGCAGTATTTT.

The gene calls are TRBV7-2 and TRBJ2-3; D might be TRBD2 (6 bases). The CDR3 has 17 residues. The V gene's germline CDR1 is SGHTA and CDR2 FQGNSA. The V end was cut by 5 bases, the J end by 0 bases, with 18 bases between. The CDR3 nucleotides read TGTGCCAGCAGCAGCCCTTTGGGCGGGGCTAGCACAGATACGCAGTATTTT. It encodes CASSSPLGGASTDTQYF.

The chain couples TRBV27 to TRBJ2-5; 13 bases are a match to TRBD2. This CDR3 comprises 14 residues. In germline, CDR1 is MNHEY, CDR2 SMNVEV (reference sequence). V was pared by 8 bases and J by 4 bases, with 4 bases of the junction left unmatched. The CDR3 coding sequence is TGTGCCAGCGGACTAGCGGGAGCTCGAGAGACCCAGTACTTC. Its protein product is CASGLAGARETQYF.

The table lists this clonotype with a few counts. The V and J genes are TRBV5-1 and TRBJ1-1; 8 bases map to TRBD1. This CDR3 spans 14 amino acids. Germline CDR1 is SGHRS and CDR2 is YFSETQ. V was pared by 1 base and J by 11 bases, with 10 bases of the junction left unmatched. The CDR3 DNA reads as TGCGCCAGCAGCTTGTCCGGACAGGGTCGAGCGGCTTTCTTT. This translates into CASSLSGQGRAAFF.

The J gene is TRBJ1-1, the V gene TRBV5-6; D gene ambiguous. The germline CDR1 and CDR2 sequences are SGHDT and YYEEEE. The V end lost 4 bases, the J end lost 0 bases, and 7 bases lay between the germline ends. The CDR3 contains 13 residues. CDR3 in DNA: TGTGCCAGCAGCGCCTCCATGAACACTGAAGCTTTCTTT. Translation gives CASSASMNTEAFF.

There are many counts of this clonotype. V usage is TRBV6-4 and J usage is TRBJ2-1, with D perhaps TRBD2 (6 bases). The CDR3 has 15 amino acids. Germline V lookup: CDR1 MRHNA, CDR2 SNTAGT. Trimming took off 4 bases at V and 0 bases at J, with 10 bases between the two ends. CDR3 in DNA: TGTGCCAGCAGTGCGGGGGTCAGCTCCTACAATGAGCAGTTCTTC. Its translation: CASSAGVSSYNEQFF.

The CDR3 loop is CASSLGTGLNEQFF. The CDR3 DNA sequence: TGTGCCAGCAGCTTGGGGACAGGGCTCAATGAGCAGTTCTTC. The chain combines TRBV5-5 with TRBJ2-1; TRBD1 aligns across 8 bases. Germline loops: CDR1 SGHKS, CDR2 YYEKEE (reference sequence). There are 14 residues in the CDR3. V dropped 0 bases and J dropped 6; count of bases not matched to a gene: 2.